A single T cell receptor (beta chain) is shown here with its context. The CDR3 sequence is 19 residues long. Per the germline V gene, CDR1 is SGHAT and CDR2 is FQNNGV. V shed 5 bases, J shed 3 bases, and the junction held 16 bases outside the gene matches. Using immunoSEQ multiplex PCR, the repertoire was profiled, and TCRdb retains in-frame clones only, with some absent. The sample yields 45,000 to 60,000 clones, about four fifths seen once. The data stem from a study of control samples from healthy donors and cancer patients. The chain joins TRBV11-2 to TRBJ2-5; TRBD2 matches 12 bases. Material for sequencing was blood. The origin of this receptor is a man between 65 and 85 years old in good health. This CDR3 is CASSPRRTSGASGEETQYF. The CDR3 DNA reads TGTGCCAGCAGCCCCCGAAGGACTAGCGGGGCCTCGGGGGAAGAGACCCAGTACTTC.